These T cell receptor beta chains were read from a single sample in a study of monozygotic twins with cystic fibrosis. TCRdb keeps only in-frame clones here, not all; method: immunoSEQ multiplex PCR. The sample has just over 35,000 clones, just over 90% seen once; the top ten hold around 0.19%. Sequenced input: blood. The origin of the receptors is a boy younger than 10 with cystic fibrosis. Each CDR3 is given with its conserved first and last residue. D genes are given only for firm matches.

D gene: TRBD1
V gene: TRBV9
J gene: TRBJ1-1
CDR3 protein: CASSIQTGVDTEAFF

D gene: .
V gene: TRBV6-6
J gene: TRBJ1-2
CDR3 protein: CASSRSQDRIDYTF

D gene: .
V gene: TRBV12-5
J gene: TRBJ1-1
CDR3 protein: CASGYTAAEAFF

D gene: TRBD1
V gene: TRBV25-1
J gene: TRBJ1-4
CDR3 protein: CASSEFLGTATNEKLFF

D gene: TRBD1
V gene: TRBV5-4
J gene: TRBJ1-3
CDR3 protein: CASSLDPGGSGNTIYF

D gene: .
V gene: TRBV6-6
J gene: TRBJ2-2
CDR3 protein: CASSYRGSGDGELFF

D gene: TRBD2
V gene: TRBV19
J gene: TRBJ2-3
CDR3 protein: CASSISSGGDTQYF

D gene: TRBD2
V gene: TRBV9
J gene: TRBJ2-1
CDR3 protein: CASSVDPGGSYNEQFF

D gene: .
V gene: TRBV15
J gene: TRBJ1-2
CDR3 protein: CATSREVADHYGYTF

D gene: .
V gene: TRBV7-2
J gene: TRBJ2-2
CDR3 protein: CASSQIRGRENGELFF

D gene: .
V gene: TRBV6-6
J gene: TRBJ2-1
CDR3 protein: CASSYFRIGQFF

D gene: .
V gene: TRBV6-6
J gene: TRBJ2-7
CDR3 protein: CASSYSGEQYF

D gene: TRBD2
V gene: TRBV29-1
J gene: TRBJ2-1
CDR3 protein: CSVAPKTSGGNEQFF

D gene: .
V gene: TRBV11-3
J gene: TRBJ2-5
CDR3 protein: CASSSTHIQETQYF